These 6 T cell receptor beta chains were all obtained from the same sample, sequenced in a study of breast tumors, draining lymph nodes, adjacent tissues. TCRdb used MiXCR to reprocess the multiplex PCR reads, holding one entry per CDR3 protein. The data hold approximately 150,000 distinct CDR3 sequences, with approximately 32% observed a single time. The lymph nodes were axillary draining lymph nodes from breast cancer patients. Sample: axillary lymph node tissue. The source of these receptors is a female donor with breast cancer. Some clones in this sample may be carry-over from other donors' samples.

V is TRBV9 and J is TRBJ1-1, with D perhaps matching TRBD1 (5 bases). The CDR3 totals 16 residues. Deletions cut 4 bases from V and 1 base from J, with 17 bases between. The germline CDR1 and CDR2 sequences are SGDLS and YYNGEE. CDR3 region: CASSFPRDASNTEAFF. The CDR3 coding sequence is TGTGCCAGCAGCTTCCCCCGGGACGCTTCGAACACTGAAGCTTTCTTT.

There are many counts of this clonotype. The rearrangement uses TRBV7-2 and TRBJ1-6; D may be TRBD1 (6 bases). The CDR3 runs to 14 residues. Germline assignment: CDR1 SGHTA and CDR2 FQGNSA. V was shortened by 5 bases and J by 11 bases, with 16 bases between the two germline ends. In nucleotides, the CDR3 is TGTGCCAGCAGCCGAGGTGGACAGCAAGCACCCCTCCACTTT. This encodes CASSRGGQQAPLHF.

This clonotype has a count of ten or more. The gene calls are TRBV4-2 and TRBJ1-5; D is unresolved. The germline V gene has CDR1 LGHNA and CDR2 YNFKEQ. With 0 bases removed from V and 6 bases from J, the gap between germline ends came to 9 bases. The CDR3 has 14 residues. For the CDR3, the DNA is TGTGCCAGCAGCCAAGATCCGGTGGGTCAGCCCCAGCATTTT. Translation: CASSQDPVGQPQHF.

J is TRBJ1-6 and V is TRBV7-9; D is perhaps TRBD1 (5 bases). CDR3 length equals 14 residues. V was cut by 1 base and J by 9 bases, with 10 bases left in between. Germline V CDR1 and CDR2: SEHNR, FQNEAQ (reference sequence). CDR3 sequence: CASSLGGMASPLHF. CDR3 in DNA: TGTGCCAGCAGCTTAGGGGGCATGGCTTCACCCCTCCACTTT.

This clonotype came up many times. The V and J genes are TRBV28 and TRBJ2-3, with a possible D match to TRBD2 (6 bases). From germline, CDR1 is MDHEN and CDR2 SYDVKM. Trimming pared 6 bases from V and 5 bases from J, leaving 15 bases between. This CDR3 is 14 amino acids long. The CDR3: CASSNGEARDTQYF. In DNA, the CDR3 is TGTGCCAGCAGCAATGGGGAGGCCAGAGATACGCAGTATTTT.

In its sample, this clonotype was seen many times. For the CDR3, the DNA is TGTGCCACCAGTTCCGGTGCTGGCTACACCTTC. Protein product: CATSSGAGYTF. The chain carries TRBV24-1 and TRBJ1-2, with no clear D. V lost 6 bases and J 7 bases, leaving 8 bases between the germline ends. CDR3 length: 11 amino acids. CDR1 KGHDR and CDR2 SFDVKD come from the germline V gene.